The sequence of this TCR beta chain was determined in a study of blood T cell repertoires in COVID-19. Study at large: Sample material is recorded as cDNA or gDNA derived from T cells, B-cell-depleted T cells, or PBMCs.

Per the authors' pipeline: Quantification of nucleated cells was approximated via reference gene primer amplification. Here immunoSEQ multiplex PCR was the method, and the copy in TCRdb shows in-frame clones only, minus some. The V and J calls and the clone size are those of that table, but D and trimming were determined from the DNA. The data contain some 220,000 clones, over 60% of them singletons. The CDR3 sequence is 15 residues long. Germline values: CDR1 LNHDA, CDR2 SQIVND (reference sequence). V trimming: 7 bases; J trimming: 5 bases; junction bases outside the gene matches: 11. The specimen sequenced was peripheral blood. The origin of this receptor is a woman between 65 and 79 years old with acute or convalescent COVID-19. The chain carries TRBV19 and TRBJ1-2; 9 bases align to TRBD1. Written as DNA, the CDR3 is TGTGCCAGTACCCGGCGGACAGGGGTTGATTATGGCTACACCTTC. This sequence encodes CASTRRTGVDYGYTF.